The T cell receptor (beta chain) under discussion was sequenced for a study of tumor and adjacent non-tumor tissue in lung cancer. About the study: Samples averaged approximately 3.9 million productive TCRbeta reads each.

No cell sorting was done before RNA was extracted from the tissue. Donors were chemotherapy-naive, newly diagnosed lung cancer surgical patients in China, August–late 2014. Details on this clonotype: Its antigen is unidentified.

General study findings and limits: Tumor repertoires had a smaller top 100 clone share than normal lung. Significantly higher TCR diversity was found in tumor than normal lung.

TCRbeta libraries were built with three rounds of nested PCR, modified from ARM-PCR. TCRdb fed the multiplex PCR reads into MiXCR, producing one record per CDR3 protein. Counted here are 220,000 or so distinct CDR3 sequences, around 71% occurring once; the ten biggest clones make up 20% to 25%. The CDR3 contains 14 residues. The V gene's germline CDR1 is DFQATT and CDR2 SNEGSKA (reference sequence). Trimming took 2 bases from V and 9 from J, leaving 16 bases between them. Sequenced: lung tumor tissue. The source of this sequence is a man aged 55 to 70 with non-small cell lung cancer. V gene TRBV20-1 combines with J gene TRBJ2-2; no reliable D call. CDR3: CSARFSENIWELFF. CDR3 nucleotide sequence: TGCAGTGCTAGATTCTCCGAGAACATCTGGGAGCTGTTTTTT.